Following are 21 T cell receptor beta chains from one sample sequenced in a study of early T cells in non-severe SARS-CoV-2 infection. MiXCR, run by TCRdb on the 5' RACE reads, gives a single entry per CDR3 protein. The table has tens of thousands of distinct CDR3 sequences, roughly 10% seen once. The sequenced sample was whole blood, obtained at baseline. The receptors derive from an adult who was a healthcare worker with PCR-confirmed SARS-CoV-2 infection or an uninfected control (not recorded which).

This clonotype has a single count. This CDR3 reads CASSRWGRGVDTEAFF. The CDR3 bases are TGTGCCAGCAGCCGATGGGGCAGGGGCGTGGACACTGAAGCTTTCTTT. The rearrangement uses TRBV3-1 and TRBJ1-1; D is perhaps TRBD1 (6 bases). Trimming cost V 4 bases and J 3 bases, with 18 bases left between them. The CDR3 totals 16 residues. Germline V gene lookup returns CDR1 LGHDT and CDR2 YNNKEL (reference sequence). Complete variable domain (other parts from reference TRBV3-1 and TRBJ1-1): DTAVSQTPKYLVTQMGNDKSIKCEQNLGHDTMYWYKQDSKKFLKIMFSYNNKELIINETVPNRFSPKSPDKAHLNLHINSLELGDSAVYFCASSRWGRGVDTEAFFGQGTRLTVV.

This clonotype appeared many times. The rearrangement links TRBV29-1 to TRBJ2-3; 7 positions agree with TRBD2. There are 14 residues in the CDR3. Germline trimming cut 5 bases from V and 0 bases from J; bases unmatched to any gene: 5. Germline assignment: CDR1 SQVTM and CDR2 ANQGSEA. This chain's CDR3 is CSVRSSGSTDTQYF. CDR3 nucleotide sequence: TGCAGCGTTCGGTCTAGCGGAAGCACAGATACGCAGTATTTT.

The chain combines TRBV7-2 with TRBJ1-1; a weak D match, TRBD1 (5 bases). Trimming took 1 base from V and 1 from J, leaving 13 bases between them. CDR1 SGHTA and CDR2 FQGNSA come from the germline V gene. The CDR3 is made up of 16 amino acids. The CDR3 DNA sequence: TGTGCCAGCAGCTTAGTATCTGCGGGGGAGAACACTGAAGCTTTCTTT. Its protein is CASSLVSAGENTEAFF. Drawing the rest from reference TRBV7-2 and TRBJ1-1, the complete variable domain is GAGVSQSPSNKVTEKGKDVELRCDPISGHTALYWYRQSLGQGLEFLIYFQGNSAPDKSGLPSDRFSAERTGGSVSTLTIQRTQQEDSAVYLCASSLVSAGENTEAFFGQGTRLTVV.

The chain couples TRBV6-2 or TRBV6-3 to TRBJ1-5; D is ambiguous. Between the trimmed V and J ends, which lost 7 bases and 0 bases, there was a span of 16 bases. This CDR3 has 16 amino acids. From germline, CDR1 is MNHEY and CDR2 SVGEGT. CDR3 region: CASTPAVGVSNQPQHF. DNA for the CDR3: TGTGCCAGCACCCCGGCGGTTGGGGTTAGCAATCAGCCCCAGCATTTT.

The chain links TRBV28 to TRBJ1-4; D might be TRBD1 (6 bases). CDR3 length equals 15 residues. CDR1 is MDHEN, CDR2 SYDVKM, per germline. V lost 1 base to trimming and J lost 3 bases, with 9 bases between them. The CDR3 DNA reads TGTGCCAGCAGTTTATCCGGACAGTCTAATGAAAAACTGTTTTTT. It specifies CASSLSGQSNEKLFF.

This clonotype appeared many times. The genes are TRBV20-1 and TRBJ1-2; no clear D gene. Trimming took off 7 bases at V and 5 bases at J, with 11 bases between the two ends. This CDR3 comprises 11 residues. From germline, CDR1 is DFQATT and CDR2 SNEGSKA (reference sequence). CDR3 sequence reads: CSVLPEYGYTF. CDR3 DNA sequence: TGCAGTGTATTGCCGGAGTATGGCTACACCTTC.

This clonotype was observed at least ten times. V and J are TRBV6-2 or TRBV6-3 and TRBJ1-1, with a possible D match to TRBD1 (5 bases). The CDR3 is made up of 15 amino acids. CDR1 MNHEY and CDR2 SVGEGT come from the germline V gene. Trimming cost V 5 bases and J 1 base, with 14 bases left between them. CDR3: CASSEPGRPNTEAFF. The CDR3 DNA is TGTGCCAGCAGTGAACCGGGACGGCCGAACACTGAAGCTTTCTTT.

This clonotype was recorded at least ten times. CDR3 sequence: CASSLVSRGSGNTIYF. CDR3 coding DNA: TGTGCCAGCAGCTTAGTGTCGAGGGGGAGTGGAAACACCATATATTTT. The chain combines TRBV7-2 with TRBJ1-3; possibly TRBD1 for D (6 bases). CDR1 SGHTA and CDR2 FQGNSA come from the germline V gene. V was shortened by 1 base and J by 3 bases, with 13 bases between the two germline ends. CDR3 length: 16 residues.

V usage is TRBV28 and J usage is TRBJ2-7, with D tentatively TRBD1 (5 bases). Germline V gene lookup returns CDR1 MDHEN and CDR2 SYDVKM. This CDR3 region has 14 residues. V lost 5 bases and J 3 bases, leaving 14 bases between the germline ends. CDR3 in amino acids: CASSRTTNHYEQYF. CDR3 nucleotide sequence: TGTGCCAGCAGTAGGACAACGAATCACTACGAGCAGTACTTC. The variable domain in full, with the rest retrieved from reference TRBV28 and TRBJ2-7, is DVKVTQSSRYLVKRTGEKVFLECVQDMDHENMFWYRQDPGLGLRLIYFSYDVKMKEKGDIPEGYSVSREKKERFSLILESASTNQTSMYLCASSRTTNHYEQYFGPGTRLTVT.

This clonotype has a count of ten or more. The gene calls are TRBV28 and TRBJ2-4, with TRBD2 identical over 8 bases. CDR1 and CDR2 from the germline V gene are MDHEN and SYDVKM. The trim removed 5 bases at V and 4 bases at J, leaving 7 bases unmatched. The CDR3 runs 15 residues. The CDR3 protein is CASSPTGGGKNIQYF. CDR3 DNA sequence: TGTGCCAGCAGTCCAACAGGCGGGGGGAAAAACATTCAGTACTTC.

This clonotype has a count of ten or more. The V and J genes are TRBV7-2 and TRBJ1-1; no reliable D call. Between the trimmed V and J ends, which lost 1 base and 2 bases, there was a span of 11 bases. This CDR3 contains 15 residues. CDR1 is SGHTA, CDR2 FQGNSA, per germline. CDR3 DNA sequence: TGTGCCAGCAGCTTAGTTTGGTCAGGAAACACTGAAGCTTTCTTT. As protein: CASSLVWSGNTEAFF. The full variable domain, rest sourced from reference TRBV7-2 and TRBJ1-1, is GAGVSQSPSNKVTEKGKDVELRCDPISGHTALYWYRQSLGQGLEFLIYFQGNSAPDKSGLPSDRFSAERTGGSVSTLTIQRTQQEDSAVYLCASSLVWSGNTEAFFGQGTRLTVV.

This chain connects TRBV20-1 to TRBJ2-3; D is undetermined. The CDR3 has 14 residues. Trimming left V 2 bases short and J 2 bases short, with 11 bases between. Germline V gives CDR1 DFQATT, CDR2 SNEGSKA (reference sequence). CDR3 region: CSARTVSYTDTQYF. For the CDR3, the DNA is TGCAGTGCTAGAACAGTTTCCTACACAGATACGCAGTATTTT.

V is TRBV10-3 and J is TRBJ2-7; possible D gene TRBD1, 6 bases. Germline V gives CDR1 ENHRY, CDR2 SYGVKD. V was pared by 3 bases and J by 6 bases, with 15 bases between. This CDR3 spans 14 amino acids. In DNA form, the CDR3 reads TGTGCCATCAGTGATTTGGGGGCTGAGGGCGAGCAGTACTTC. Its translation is CAISDLGAEGEQYF.

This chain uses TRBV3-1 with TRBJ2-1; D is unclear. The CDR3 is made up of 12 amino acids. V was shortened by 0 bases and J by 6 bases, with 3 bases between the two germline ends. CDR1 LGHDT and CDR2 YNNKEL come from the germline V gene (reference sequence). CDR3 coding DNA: TGTGCCAGCAGCCAAGATTCCAATGAGCAGTTCTTC. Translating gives CASSQDSNEQFF.

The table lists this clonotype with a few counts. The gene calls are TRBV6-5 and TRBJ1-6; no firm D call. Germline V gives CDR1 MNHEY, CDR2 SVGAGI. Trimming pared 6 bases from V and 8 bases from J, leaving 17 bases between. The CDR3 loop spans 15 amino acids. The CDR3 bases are TGTGCCAGCAGAATAGACGGAGACGATTATTCACCCCTCCACTTT. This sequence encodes CASRIDGDDYSPLHF.

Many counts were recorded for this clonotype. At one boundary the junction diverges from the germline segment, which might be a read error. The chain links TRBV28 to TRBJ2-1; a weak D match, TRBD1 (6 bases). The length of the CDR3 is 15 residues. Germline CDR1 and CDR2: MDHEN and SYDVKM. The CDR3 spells CASSIQGPSFNEQFF. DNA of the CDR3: TGTGCCAGCAGTATACAGGGACCCTCCTTCAATGAGCAGTTCTTC.

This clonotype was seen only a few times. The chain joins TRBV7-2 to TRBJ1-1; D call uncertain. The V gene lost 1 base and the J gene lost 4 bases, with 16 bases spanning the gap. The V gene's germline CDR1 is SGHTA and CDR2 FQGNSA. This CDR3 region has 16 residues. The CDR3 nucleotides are TGTGCCAGCAGCTTAGATACGGTGGGAACCGGCACTGAAGCTTTCTTT. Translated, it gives CASSLDTVGTGTEAFF.

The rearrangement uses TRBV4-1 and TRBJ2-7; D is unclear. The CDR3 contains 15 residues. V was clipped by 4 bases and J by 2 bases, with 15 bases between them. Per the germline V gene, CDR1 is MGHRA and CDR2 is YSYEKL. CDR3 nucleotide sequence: TGCGCCAGCAGCCCGGCCACGGACGGAACCTACGAGCAGTACTTC. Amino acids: CASSPATDGTYEQYF.

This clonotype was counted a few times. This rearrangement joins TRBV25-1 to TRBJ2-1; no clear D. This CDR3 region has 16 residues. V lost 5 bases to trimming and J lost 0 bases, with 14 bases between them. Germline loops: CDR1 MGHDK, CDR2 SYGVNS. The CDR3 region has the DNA TGTGCCAGCAGTACGCAGGAATTAGGCTCCTACAATGAGCAGTTCTTC. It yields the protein CASSTQELGSYNEQFF.

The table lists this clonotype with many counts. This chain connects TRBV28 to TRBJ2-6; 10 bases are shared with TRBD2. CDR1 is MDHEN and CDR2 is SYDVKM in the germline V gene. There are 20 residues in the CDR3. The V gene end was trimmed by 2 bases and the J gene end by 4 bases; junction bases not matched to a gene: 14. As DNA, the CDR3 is TGTGCCAGCAGTTTACCCACAGAACTAGCGGGGAAGGCCGGGGCCAACGTCCTGACTTTC. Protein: CASSLPTELAGKAGANVLTF. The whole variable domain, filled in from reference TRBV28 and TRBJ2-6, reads DVKVTQSSRYLVKRTGEKVFLECVQDMDHENMFWYRQDPGLGLRLIYFSYDVKMKEKGDIPEGYSVSREKKERFSLILESASTNQTSMYLCASSLPTELAGKAGANVLTFGAGSRLTVL.

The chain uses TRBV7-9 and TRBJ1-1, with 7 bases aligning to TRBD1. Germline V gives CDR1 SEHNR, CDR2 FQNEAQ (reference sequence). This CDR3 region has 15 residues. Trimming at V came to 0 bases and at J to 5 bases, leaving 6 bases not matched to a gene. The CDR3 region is CASSLAKGAGTEAFF. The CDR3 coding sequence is TGTGCCAGCAGCTTAGCGAAGGGGGCTGGGACTGAAGCTTTCTTT.